The rows below give T cell receptor beta chains drawn from one sample of a study of vaccination effects on CD4 cells after COVID-19. Assay used: immunoSEQ multiplex PCR; TCRdb lists only in-frame clones, some missing. The sample yields around 68,000 clones, 80% seen once. These receptors are not linked to any known antigen. The specimen comprised CD4+ T cells from PBMCs cultured with SARS-CoV-2 spike peptides, sampled before COVID-19 vaccination. The receptors derive from a human donor who received a COVID-19 vaccine. The CDR3 runs from the conserved cysteine through the conserved F or W. D genes are given only for firm matches. Clone size is shown for a subset of rows, as once, few, many or a class of expanded clone.

cdr3_aa cdr3_nt v_call clone_size j_call d_call
CASRELEFNSPLHF TGTGCCAGTAGAGAGCTCGAGTTCAATTCACCCCTCCACTTT TRBV19 NA TRBJ1-6 NA
CASSSDMVRELFF TGTGCCAGCTCATCGGACATGGTGAGGGAGCTGTTTTTT TRBV18 NA TRBJ2-2 NA
CASSPPIARALNTEAFF TGTGCCAGCAGTCCCCCTATTGCTAGGGCCCTAAACACTGAAGCTTTCTTT TRBV28 NA TRBJ1-1 NA
CAWRRPGSSNYGYTF TGTGCCTGGAGGAGACCGGGATCCTCCAACTATGGCTACACCTTC TRBV30 NA TRBJ1-2 NA
CASSPSRTGNTIYF TGTGCCAGCAGCCCGAGCAGGACAGGAAACACCATATATTTT TRBV7-8 NA TRBJ1-3 NA
CAWSAGGSYNEQFF TGTGCCTGGAGCGCGGGGGGCTCCTACAATGAGCAGTTCTTC TRBV30 NA TRBJ2-1 TRBD2
CASSPGTYNEQFF TGTGCCAGCAGCCCCGGGACTTACAATGAGCAGTTCTTC TRBV9 NA TRBJ2-1 NA
CASTLTGQGNSPLHF TGTGCCAGTACCCTCACGGGACAGGGGAATTCACCCCTCCACTTT TRBV19 NA TRBJ1-6 TRBD1
CASSYSTGSDGELFF TGTGCCAGCAGTTACTCAACAGGGTCGGACGGGGAGCTGTTTTTT TRBV6-5 NA TRBJ2-2 NA
CASSLPGGSGNTIYF TGCGCCAGCAGCTTGCCCGGGGGCTCTGGAAACACCATATATTTT TRBV5-1 NA TRBJ1-3 NA
CASSLQVIGYNEQFF TGCGCCAGCAGCTTGCAGGTAATCGGTTACAATGAGCAGTTCTTC TRBV5-1 NA TRBJ2-1 NA
CASSARGQGQDQPQHF TGTGCCAGCAGTGCTCGGGGACAGGGCCAGGATCAGCCCCAGCATTTT TRBV25-1 NA TRBJ1-5 TRBD1
CASSYEEKYSPLHF TGTGCCAGCAGTTACGAGGAAAAGTATTCACCCCTCCACTTT TRBV6-2/TRBV6-3 NA TRBJ1-6 NA
CASSWPGREDTQYF TGTGCCAGCAGCTGGCCCGGGAGGGAAGATACGCAGTATTTT TRBV7-9 NA TRBJ2-3 TRBD2
CASSPQGTSEADTQYF TGTGCCAGCAGTCCACAGGGGACTAGCGAGGCAGATACGCAGTATTTT TRBV11-3 few TRBJ2-3 TRBD2
CASTEVGGSGNEQFF TGCGCCAGCACTGAGGTGGGGGGTTCGGGGAATGAGCAGTTCTTC TRBV5-1 NA TRBJ2-1 NA
CATSDQGQGAPDGYTF TGTGCCACCAGTGATCAGGGACAGGGGGCGCCGGATGGCTACACCTTC TRBV24-1 NA TRBJ1-2 TRBD1
CASSLGELGGPSGANVLTF TGTGCCAGCAGCTTAGGGGAGCTCGGGGGCCCCTCTGGGGCCAACGTCCTGACTTTC TRBV11-2 once TRBJ2-6 NA
CASSIIRGPSNEKLFF TGTGCCAGTAGTATAATCAGGGGGCCGTCTAATGAAAAACTGTTTTTT TRBV19 NA TRBJ1-4 TRBD1
CASSVDGYGYTF TGTGCCAGCAGTGTAGACGGCTATGGCTACACCTTC TRBV6-6 NA TRBJ1-2 NA
CASSYSNGAGETQYF TGTGCCAGCAGTTACTCGAATGGGGCGGGAGAGACCCAGTACTTC TRBV6-5 few TRBJ2-5 NA
CASSLRHRENGSPLHF TGTGCCAGCAGCTTAAGACACAGGGAAAACGGTTCACCCCTCCACTTT TRBV7-3 NA TRBJ1-6 NA
CASSQEVVASTDTQYF TGTGCCAGCAGCCAAGAAGTGGTAGCATCGACAGATACGCAGTATTTT TRBV3-1/TRBV3-2 NA TRBJ2-3 NA
CASSFARDAETQYF TGTGCCAGCAGTTTTGCCAGGGATGCAGAGACCCAGTACTTC TRBV27 few TRBJ2-5 NA
CASSLVGDTQYF TGTGCCAGCAGCTTAGTCGGGGATACGCAGTATTTT TRBV7-9 NA TRBJ2-3 NA
CASSQASANTEAFF TGCGCCAGCAGCCAGGCTTCAGCGAACACTGAAGCTTTCTTT TRBV4-1 few TRBJ1-1 NA
CASSLWRGVSTDTQYF TGTGCCAGCAGCTTATGGCGGGGGGTGAGCACAGATACGCAGTATTTT TRBV7-2 NA TRBJ2-3 TRBD2
CASRDRGFSGNTIYF TGTGCCAGTAGGGACAGGGGCTTCTCTGGAAACACCATATATTTT TRBV19 NA TRBJ1-3 TRBD1
CASSANVQETQYF TGCGCCAGCAGCGCCAACGTTCAAGAGACCCAGTACTTC TRBV5-1 NA TRBJ2-5 NA
CASGITRETENTGELFF TGTGCTAGTGGTATAACCCGAGAGACGGAGAACACCGGGGAGCTGTTTTTT TRBV12-5 NA TRBJ2-2 NA
CASSLQGYTEAFF TGTGCCAGCAGCCTGCAGGGATACACTGAAGCTTTCTTT TRBV14 NA TRBJ1-1 NA
CASSLEGQRYQPQHF TGCGCCAGCAGCCTTGAAGGGCAGCGTTATCAGCCCCAGCATTTT TRBV4-1 NA TRBJ1-5 NA
CASSFQMNSYNEQFF TGTGCCAGCAGTTTCCAGATGAATTCATACAATGAGCAGTTCTTC TRBV6-2/TRBV6-3 NA TRBJ2-1 NA
CASSPFLNRDGGNGELFF TGTGCCAGCAGTCCCTTTTTAAACAGGGACGGGGGTAACGGGGAGCTGTTTTTT TRBV25-1 NA TRBJ2-2 NA
CATSDRTGGGEETQYF TGTGCCACCAGTGATAGGACAGGGGGCGGGGAAGAGACCCAGTACTTC TRBV24-1 few TRBJ2-5 TRBD1
CASSETLFTEAFF TGTGCCAGCAGTGAAACACTTTTCACTGAAGCTTTCTTT TRBV6-1 NA TRBJ1-1 NA
CACHPGQSTEAFF TGTGCTTGCCACCCGGGACAGAGCACTGAAGCTTTCTTT TRBV30 NA TRBJ1-1 TRBD1
CASSYSLANYGYTF TGTGCCAGCAGTTACTCACTGGCTAACTATGGCTACACCTTC TRBV6-6 NA TRBJ1-2 NA
CASSFDRDSGNTIYF TGTGCCAGCAGTTTCGACCGTGACTCTGGAAACACCATATATTTT TRBV14 NA TRBJ1-3 NA
CATSPTGEGSTNEQFF TGTGCCACCAGCCCAACGGGGGAGGGGTCTACGAATGAGCAGTTCTTC TRBV24-1 NA TRBJ2-1 TRBD2
CASSLDLSGGGTGELFF TGTGCCAGCAGCTTAGATCTCAGCGGGGGAGGCACCGGGGAGCTGTTTTTT TRBV11-3 NA TRBJ2-2 TRBD2
CASRTAGTQGNTIYF TGTGCCAGCAGGACGGCCGGGACTCAGGGTAACACCATATATTTT TRBV6-5 NA TRBJ1-3 NA
CASSLRGSVQETQYF TGTGCCAGCAGCTTAAGGGGGTCAGTCCAAGAGACCCAGTACTTC TRBV7-3 NA TRBJ2-5 NA
CASRFGTADYGYTF TGTGCCAGCAGGTTTGGGACAGCTGACTATGGCTACACCTTC TRBV5-4 few TRBJ1-2 TRBD1
CASSPTGQNSGANVLTF TGTGCCAGCAGCCCCACAGGTCAAAACTCTGGGGCCAACGTCCTGACTTTC TRBV7-2 NA TRBJ2-6 NA